The 27 T cell receptor beta chains listed next were all sequenced from one sample in a study of blood T cell repertoires in COVID-19 (dated by TCRdb to the early 2020s). Libraries were built with the immunoSEQ multiplex PCR assay. TCRdb took over this immuneACCESS table, retaining in-frame rearrangements with V and J assigned. Such tables are incomplete; in checked studies, under half of the missing clones stem from an unresolved V gene, and the remainder is unexplained. The sample table lists about 150,000 clones, about nine tenths of them with a count of one. The ten largest make up around 38% of the sample. The sequenced material came from peripheral blood. Receptors originate from a man aged 45-60 years who had recovered from COVID-19.

This chain joins TRBV6-6 and TRBJ2-3; 7 bases agree with TRBD2. The CDR3 length is 14 residues. Germline CDR1 and CDR2: MNHNY and SVGAGI (reference sequence). The ends lost 7 bases at V and 0 bases at J; junction bases unmatched: 4. As DNA, the CDR3 is TGTGCCAGCACTAAAGCGGGAAGCACAGATACGCAGTATTTT. Its translation is CASTKAGSTDTQYF.

This clone came up many times. This chain links TRBV7-9 with TRBJ2-7; 9 bases fit TRBD1. The CDR3 has 14 residues. V was pared by 6 bases and J by 0 bases, with 3 bases of the junction left unmatched. Germline-derived CDR1 and CDR2 are SEHNR and FQNEAQ (reference sequence). The DNA for the CDR3 is TGTGCCAGCAGAGGACAGGGGAGCTCCTACGAGCAGTACTTC. Translation gives CASRGQGSSYEQYF.

The chain has TRBV19 and TRBJ1-5; 7 bases are a match to TRBD1. Germline assignment: CDR1 LNHDA and CDR2 SQIVND (reference sequence). The CDR3 is 16 residues long. V shed 3 bases, J shed 5 bases, and the junction held 10 bases outside the gene matches. In DNA form, the CDR3 reads TGTGCCAGTAGTATCACGGAGGGGGCGAGGTATCAGCCCCAGCATTTT. It encodes CASSITEGARYQPQHF.

The chain has TRBV7-2 and TRBJ1-3; no reliable D call. Germline lookup yields CDR1 SGHTA and CDR2 FQGNSA. The CDR3 runs 15 residues. V was trimmed by 8 bases and J by 0 bases, leaving 14 bases between them. As DNA, the CDR3 is TGTGCCAGCTCCCCTAGTGTGTTCTCTGGAAACACCATATATTTT. Protein sequence: CASSPSVFSGNTIYF. The whole variable domain, remainder taken from reference TRBV7-2 and TRBJ1-3, is GAGVSQSPSNKVTEKGKDVELRCDPISGHTALYWYRQSLGQGLEFLIYFQGNSAPDKSGLPSDRFSAERTGGSVSTLTIQRTQQEDSAVYLCASSPSVFSGNTIYFGEGSWLTVV.

The rearrangement uses TRBV6-5 and TRBJ1-2, with D possibly matching TRBD1 (5 bases). The germline gives CDR1 MNHEY, CDR2 SVGAGI. The CDR3 consists of 14 residues. V was shortened by 0 bases and J by 3 bases, with 8 bases between the two germline ends. CDR3 loop: CASSYSGEDYGYTF. CDR3 coding DNA: TGTGCCAGCAGTTACTCGGGGGAGGACTATGGCTACACCTTC.

The chain has TRBV5-1 and TRBJ2-5; the D gene is possibly TRBD1 (5 bases). This CDR3 is 15 amino acids long. Germline CDR1 is SGHRS and CDR2 is YFSETQ. Trimming removed 0 bases at V and 4 bases at J, with 13 bases between. The CDR3 reads CASSLGATELETQYF. CDR3 bases: TGCGCCAGCAGCTTGGGGGCGACAGAGTTAGAGACCCAGTACTTC.

This rearrangement joins TRBV29-1 to TRBJ2-5, with D possibly matching TRBD2 (6 bases). Germline CDR1 SQVTM, CDR2 ANQGSEA. The V gene lost 8 bases and the J gene lost 5 bases, with 18 bases spanning the gap. The CDR3 totals 13 residues. For the CDR3, the DNA is TGCAGCTCCCGGAAGGAGGGGCAGGAGACCCAGTACTTC. Translated, it gives CSSRKEGQETQYF.

The chain has TRBV5-1 and TRBJ1-4; possibly TRBD1 for D (5 bases). V dropped 4 bases and J dropped 3 bases, with 13 bases sitting between them. This CDR3 contains 15 residues. Germline V CDR1 and CDR2: SGHRS, YFSETQ. In DNA, the CDR3 is TGCGCCAGCAGCCCGGCGGGGGTTCCTAATGAAAAACTGTTTTTT. Amino acids: CASSPAGVPNEKLFF.

This clone was seen a handful of times. This chain connects TRBV10-3 to TRBJ1-2; a weak D match, TRBD1 (5 bases). The CDR3 extends over 15 amino acids. Germline loops: CDR1 ENHRY, CDR2 SYGVKD. Deletions cut 1 base from V and 0 bases from J, with 9 bases between. CDR3 nucleotides: TGTGCCATCAGTGAGTTGGGCAGGGCTAACTATGGCTACACCTTC. It translates to CAISELGRANYGYTF.

The chain is built from TRBV6-5 and TRBJ1-2; no clear D gene. Germline V gene data show CDR1 as MNHEY and CDR2 as SVGAGI. The CDR3 spans 11 residues. The germline V and J ends were trimmed by 8 bases and 8 bases, with 12 bases remaining between them. The CDR3 DNA reads TGTGCCAGCGTACGGGAGCGGGGCTACACCTTC. It codes for CASVRERGYTF.

The rearrangement uses TRBV5-4 and TRBJ1-3, with D perhaps TRBD1 (6 bases). This CDR3 region has 14 residues. V lost 0 bases to trimming and J lost 4 bases, with 8 bases between them. Germline V lookup: CDR1 SGHNT, CDR2 YYREEE (reference sequence). CDR3 sequence: CASSLDRVGNTIYF. The DNA for the CDR3 is TGTGCCAGCAGCTTGGACAGGGTGGGAAACACCATATATTTT.

The CDR3 coding sequence is TGTGCCAGCAGCCAAGATCGCGCGAGCGATACGCAGTATTTT. It specifies CASSQDRASDTQYF. The chain has TRBV14 and TRBJ2-3; no clear D gene. With 0 bases removed from V and 6 bases from J, the gap between germline ends came to 10 bases. CDR3 length: 14 residues. Germline values: CDR1 SGHDN, CDR2 FVKESK.

The table lists this clone with a count of one. This chain links TRBV5-1 with TRBJ2-7; unclear D gene. V was cut by 0 bases and J by 2 bases, with 9 bases left in between. The CDR3 has 14 amino acids. CDR1 and CDR2 (germline): SGHRS, YFSETQ. CDR3 amino acids: CASSLAASPYEQYF. CDR3 sequence (DNA): TGCGCCAGCAGCTTGGCCGCGTCTCCCTACGAGCAGTACTTC.

With respect to this clone: The sample holds other DNA sequences that translate to the same CDR3. The rearrangement joins TRBV6-2 or TRBV6-3 to TRBJ2-1; D is possibly TRBD2 (5 bases). Germline V gives CDR1 MNHEY, CDR2 SVGEGT. CDR3 length: 17 residues. Trimming stripped 0 bases from V and 1 base from J, with 13 bases between. CDR3 bases: TGTGCCAGCAGTTACTCCCGGACCAGCGGTTCCTACAATGAGCAGTTCTTC. As protein: CASSYSRTSGSYNEQFF.

The chain couples TRBV7-9 to TRBJ2-3; possible D gene TRBD1, 6 bases. V gave up 5 bases and J gave up 2 bases, with 20 bases separating them. The germline V gene has CDR1 SEHNR and CDR2 FQNEAQ (reference sequence). The CDR3 runs 17 residues. The CDR3 sequence is CASSDPLRTDYTDTQYF. Written as DNA, the CDR3 is TGTGCCAGCAGCGACCCTCTACGGACAGACTACACAGATACGCAGTATTTT. The full variable domain, in which reference TRBV7-9 and TRBJ2-3 provide the parts outside the CDR3, is DTGVSQNPRHKITKRGQNVTFRCDPISEHNRLYWYRQTLGQGPEFLTYFQNEAQLEKSRLLSDRFSAERPKGSFSTLEIQRTEQGDSAMYLCASSDPLRTDYTDTQYFGPGTRLTVL.

This sequence joins TRBV11-2 and TRBJ2-1; 16 bases map to TRBD2. Germline values: CDR1 SGHAT, CDR2 FQNNGV. V shed 2 bases and J 8 bases; nucleotides not matched to a gene: 9. The CDR3 consists of 18 residues. CDR3 DNA: TGTGCCAGCAGCTTATTTCTGGGACTAGCGGGGGGGCTAGATGAGCAGTTCTTC. Its translation is CASSLFLGLAGGLDEQFF.

The chain combines TRBV5-1 with TRBJ2-7; 9 bases fit TRBD1. Trimming at V came to 4 bases and at J to 4 bases, leaving 12 bases not matched to a gene. The CDR3 totals 16 residues. The germline V gene encodes CDR1 SGHRS and CDR2 YFSETQ. Here the CDR3 reads CASSPPRTGVKYEQYF. DNA of the CDR3: TGCGCCAGCAGCCCTCCCCGGACAGGGGTAAAGTACGAGCAGTACTTC.

The chain recombines TRBV4-3 with TRBJ2-3; TRBD2 aligns across 8 bases. Per germline, CDR1 LGHNA and CDR2 YSLEER. V trimming: 1 base; J trimming: 5 bases; junction bases outside the gene matches: 5. This CDR3 is built from 15 residues. The CDR3 sequence: CASSQAGGPGDTQYF. The CDR3 DNA follows: TGCGCCAGCAGCCAAGCGGGGGGGCCGGGAGATACGCAGTATTTT.

The rearrangement links TRBV10-3 to TRBJ1-3; D is perhaps TRBD1 (5 bases). The CDR3 length is 14 residues. Germline CDR1 ENHRY, CDR2 SYGVKD. The V and J ends lost 7 bases and 4 bases respectively, with 14 bases between them. CDR3 nucleotides: TGTGCCATCATTCTCAGGGAACGCGGAAACACCATATATTTT. Amino acids: CAIILRERGNTIYF.

V gene TRBV6-5 combines with J gene TRBJ1-1; 7 positions match TRBD1. V shed 7 bases and J 6 bases; nucleotides not matched to a gene: 14. CDR1 and CDR2 (germline): MNHEY, SVGAGI. The CDR3 contains 15 residues. This CDR3 is CASNYRGATSPEAFF. The CDR3 region has the DNA TGTGCCAGCAACTACAGGGGTGCCACCTCTCCTGAAGCTTTCTTT.

The chain carries TRBV5-1 and TRBJ2-7; 9 bases align to TRBD1. The CDR3 length is 13 residues. Germline trimming cut 4 bases from V and 4 bases from J; bases unmatched to any gene: 3. CDR1 is SGHRS and CDR2 is YFSETQ in the germline V gene. The CDR3 coding sequence is TGCGCCAGCAGCCTGGACAGGGGTTACGAGCAGTACTTC. Its translation: CASSLDRGYEQYF.

The J gene is TRBJ1-5, the V gene TRBV6-2 or TRBV6-3, with a possible D match to TRBD1 (5 bases). This CDR3 is built from 14 residues. Germline CDR1 is MNHEY and CDR2 is SVGEGT. V dropped 2 bases and J dropped 4 bases, with 9 bases sitting between them. This CDR3 reads CASSYTGGNQPQHF. The CDR3 DNA is TGTGCCAGCAGTTACACCGGGGGGAATCAGCCCCAGCATTTT.

The chain combines TRBV12-3 or TRBV12-4 with TRBJ2-2; D possibly corresponds to TRBD1 (6 bases). Trimming shortened V by 4 bases and J by 7 bases, and 10 bases separated the two germline ends. The CDR3 extends over 13 amino acids. The CDR3 sequence: CASSYRDGGELFF. As DNA, the CDR3 is TGTGCCAGCAGTTACAGGGACGGCGGGGAGCTGTTTTTT.

This clone was found once. The rearrangement uses TRBV5-6 and TRBJ2-7; no clear D gene. Germline CDR1 is SGHDT and CDR2 is YYEEEE. The CDR3 loop spans 12 amino acids. Trimming took 0 bases from V and 2 from J, leaving 3 bases between them. CDR3 DNA: TGTGCCAGCAGCTTGGAGCCCTACGAGCAGTACTTC. It translates to CASSLEPYEQYF. Based on the CDR3 plus reference TRBV5-6 and TRBJ2-7, the full variable domain is DAGVTQSPTHLIKTRGQQVTLRCSPKSGHDTVSWYQQALGQGPQFIFQYYEEEERQRGNFPDRFSGHQFPNYSSELNVNALLLGDSALYLCASSLEPYEQYFGPGTRLTVT.

This CDR3 is CASRQASGNTEAFF. The CDR3, as DNA: TGTGCCAGCAGGCAAGCATCAGGAAACACTGAAGCTTTCTTT. This sequence joins TRBV5-6 and TRBJ1-1; D gene ambiguous. Trimming pared 5 bases from V and 2 bases from J, leaving 13 bases between. The germline V gene has CDR1 SGHDT and CDR2 YYEEEE. This CDR3 has 14 amino acids.

The V and J genes are TRBV2 and TRBJ1-1, with 9 bases that match TRBD1. V trimming: 11 bases; J trimming: 2 bases; junction bases outside the gene matches: 9. Germline V gene sequence: CDR1 SNHLY, CDR2 FYNNEI. This CDR3 has 14 residues. This CDR3 is CAGHRGRDNTEAFF. The CDR3 DNA reads as TGTGCCGGGCACAGGGGGCGGGACAACACTGAAGCTTTCTTT.

This clone appeared once. This chain joins TRBV11-2 and TRBJ2-5; 7 positions agree with TRBD2. The length of the CDR3 is 15 residues. J was trimmed by 0 bases and V by 3 bases; bases with no gene match: 4. CDR1 SGHAT and CDR2 FQNNGV come from the germline V gene. Written as DNA, the CDR3 is TGTGCCAGCAGCTTCCAAGCGGGGAACCAAGAGACCCAGTACTTC. This sequence encodes CASSFQAGNQETQYF.